This T cell receptor (beta chain) was obtained from a study of blood T cell repertoires in COVID-19. Overall study context: Donors in the United States, Italy and Spain gave samples during acute or convalescent COVID-19. PBMCs, B-cell-depleted T cells, or T cells provided the cDNA or gDNA that made up the material.

As processed by the authors: Amplification with reference gene primers provided the estimates of nucleated cell counts. Sequenced by immunoSEQ multiplex PCR; TCRdb stores in-frame clones only, minus some. V and J calls and clone size are those listed in that table; D and trimming were worked out from the DNA. Among 240,000 or so clones listed, about 90% were seen once. J gave up 4 bases and V 4 bases, and 8 bases lay outside the gene matches. Germline-derived CDR1 and CDR2 are MNHEY and SVGAGI. The CDR3 totals 16 residues. Sequences were obtained from peripheral blood. The source of this sequence is a man between 60 and 75 years old with acute or convalescent COVID-19. The rearrangement links TRBV6-5 to TRBJ1-5; 9 bases are shared with TRBD1. The CDR3 reads CASSSLGQGLNQPQHF. The CDR3 coding sequence is TGTGCCAGCAGTTCCCTCGGACAGGGGCTAAATCAGCCCCAGCATTTT.